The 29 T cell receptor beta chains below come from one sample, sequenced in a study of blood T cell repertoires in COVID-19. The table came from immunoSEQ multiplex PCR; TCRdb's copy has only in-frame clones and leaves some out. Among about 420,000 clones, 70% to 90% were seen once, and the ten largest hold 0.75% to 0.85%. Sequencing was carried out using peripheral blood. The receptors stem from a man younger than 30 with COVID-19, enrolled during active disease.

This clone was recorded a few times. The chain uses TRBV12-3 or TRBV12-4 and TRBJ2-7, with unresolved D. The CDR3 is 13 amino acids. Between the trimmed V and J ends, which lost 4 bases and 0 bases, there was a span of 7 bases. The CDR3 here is CASSSPLSYEQYF. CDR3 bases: TGTGCCAGCAGTTCCCCCCTCTCCTACGAGCAGTACTTC.

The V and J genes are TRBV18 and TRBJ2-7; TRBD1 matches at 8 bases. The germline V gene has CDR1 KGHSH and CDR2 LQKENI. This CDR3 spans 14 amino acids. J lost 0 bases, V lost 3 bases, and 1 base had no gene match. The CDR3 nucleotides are TGTGCCAGCTCACCGGACAGGGCCTCCTACGAGCAGTACTTC. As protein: CASSPDRASYEQYF.

CDR3 nucleotides: TGCGCCAGCAGCTTGGGGACAGGGCTACTCTCCTACGAGCAGTACTTC. Protein sequence: CASSLGTGLLSYEQYF. The V gene is TRBV5-1, the J gene TRBJ2-7; 8 nucleotides match TRBD1. Per germline, CDR1 SGHRS and CDR2 YFSETQ. This CDR3 has 16 residues. The V gene end was trimmed by 0 bases and the J gene end by 0 bases; junction bases not matched to a gene: 5.

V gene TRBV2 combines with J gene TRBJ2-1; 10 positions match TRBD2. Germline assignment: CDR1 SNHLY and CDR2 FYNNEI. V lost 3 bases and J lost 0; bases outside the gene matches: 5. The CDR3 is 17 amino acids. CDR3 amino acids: CASSDPTSGSSYNEQFF. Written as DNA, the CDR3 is TGTGCCAGCAGTGATCCGACTAGCGGGTCCTCCTACAATGAGCAGTTCTTC.

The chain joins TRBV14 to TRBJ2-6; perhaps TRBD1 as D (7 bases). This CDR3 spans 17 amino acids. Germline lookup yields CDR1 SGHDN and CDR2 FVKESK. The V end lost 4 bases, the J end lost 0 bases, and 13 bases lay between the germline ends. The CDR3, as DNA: TGTGCCAGCAGCCCCCGACAGGGACTCTCTGGGGCCAACGTCCTGACTTTC. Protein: CASSPRQGLSGANVLTF.

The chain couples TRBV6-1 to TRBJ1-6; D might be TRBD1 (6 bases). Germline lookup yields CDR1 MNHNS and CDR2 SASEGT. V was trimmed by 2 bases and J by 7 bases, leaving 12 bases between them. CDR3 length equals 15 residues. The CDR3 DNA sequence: TGTGCCAGCAGTGAATCGAGGGGGAGCAATTCACCCCTCCACTTT. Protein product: CASSESRGSNSPLHF.

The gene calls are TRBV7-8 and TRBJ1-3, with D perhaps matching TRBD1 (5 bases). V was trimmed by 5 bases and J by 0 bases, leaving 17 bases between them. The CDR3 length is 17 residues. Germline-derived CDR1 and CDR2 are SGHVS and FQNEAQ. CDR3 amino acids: CASSLQGLLTSGNTIYF. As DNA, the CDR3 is TGTGCCAGCAGCCTGCAGGGACTGCTGACCTCTGGAAACACCATATATTTT.

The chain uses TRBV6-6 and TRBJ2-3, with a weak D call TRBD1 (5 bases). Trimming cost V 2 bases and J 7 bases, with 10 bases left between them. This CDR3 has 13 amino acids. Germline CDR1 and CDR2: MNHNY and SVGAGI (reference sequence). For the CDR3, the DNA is TGTGCCAGCAGTTACAGGGGCGGCCATACGCAGTATTTT. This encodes CASSYRGGHTQYF.

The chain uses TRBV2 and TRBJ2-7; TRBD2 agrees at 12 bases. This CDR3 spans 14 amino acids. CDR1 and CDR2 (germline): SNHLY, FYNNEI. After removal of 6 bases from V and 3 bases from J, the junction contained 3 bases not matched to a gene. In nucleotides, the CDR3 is TGTGCCAGCAGCGGACTAGCGGGACTCTACGAGCAGTACTTC. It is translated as CASSGLAGLYEQYF.

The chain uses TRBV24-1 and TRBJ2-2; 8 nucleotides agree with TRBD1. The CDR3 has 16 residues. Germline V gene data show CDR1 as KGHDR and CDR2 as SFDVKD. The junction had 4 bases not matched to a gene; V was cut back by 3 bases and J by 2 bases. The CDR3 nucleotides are TGTGCCACCAGTGATCGAGGACAGGGCAACACCGGGGAGCTGTTTTTT. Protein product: CATSDRGQGNTGELFF.

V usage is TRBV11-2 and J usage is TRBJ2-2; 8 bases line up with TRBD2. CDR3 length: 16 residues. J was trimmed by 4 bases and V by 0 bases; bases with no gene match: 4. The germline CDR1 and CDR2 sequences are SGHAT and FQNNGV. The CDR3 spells CASSLDRGGGTGELFF. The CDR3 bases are TGTGCCAGCAGCTTAGATCGGGGGGGCGGCACCGGGGAGCTGTTTTTT.

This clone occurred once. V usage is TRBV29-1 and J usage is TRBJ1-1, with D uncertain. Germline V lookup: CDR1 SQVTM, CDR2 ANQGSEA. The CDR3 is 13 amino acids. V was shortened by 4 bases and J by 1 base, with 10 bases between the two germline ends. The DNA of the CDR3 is TGCAGCGTTGCCCTTCGGGGGAACACTGAAGCTTTCTTT. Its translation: CSVALRGNTEAFF.

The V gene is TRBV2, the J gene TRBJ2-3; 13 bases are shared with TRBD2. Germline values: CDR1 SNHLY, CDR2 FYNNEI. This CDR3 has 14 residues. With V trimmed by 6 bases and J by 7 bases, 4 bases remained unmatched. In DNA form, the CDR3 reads TGTGCCAGCAGAACTAGCGGGAGGGCCAATACGCAGTATTTT. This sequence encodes CASRTSGRANTQYF.

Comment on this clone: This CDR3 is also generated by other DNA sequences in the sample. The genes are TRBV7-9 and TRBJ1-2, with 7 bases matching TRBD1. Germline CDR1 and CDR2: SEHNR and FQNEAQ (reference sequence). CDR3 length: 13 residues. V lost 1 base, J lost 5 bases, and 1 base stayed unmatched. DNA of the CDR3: TGTGCCAGCAGCTTAGGGACAGGTTATGGCTACACCTTC. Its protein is CASSLGTGYGYTF. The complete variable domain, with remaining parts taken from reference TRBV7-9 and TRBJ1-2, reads DTGVSQNPRHKITKRGQNVTFRCDPISEHNRLYWYRQTLGQGPEFLTYFQNEAQLEKSRLLSDRFSAERPKGSFSTLEIQRTEQGDSAMYLCASSLGTGYGYTFGSGTRLTVV.

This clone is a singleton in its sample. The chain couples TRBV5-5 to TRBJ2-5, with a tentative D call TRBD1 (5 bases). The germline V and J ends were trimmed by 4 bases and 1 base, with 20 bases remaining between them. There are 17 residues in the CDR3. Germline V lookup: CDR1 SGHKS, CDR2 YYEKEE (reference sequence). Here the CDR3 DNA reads TGTGCCAGCAGCCAAATCGAGACAGCAAGAGCCCAAGAGACCCAGTACTTC. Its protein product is CASSQIETARAQETQYF. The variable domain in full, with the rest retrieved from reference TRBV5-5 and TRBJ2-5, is DAGVTQSPTHLIKTRGQQVTLRCSPISGHKSVSWYQQVLGQGPQFIFQYYEKEERGRGNFPDRFSARQFPNYSSELNVNALLLGDSALYLCASSQIETARAQETQYFGPGTRLLVL.

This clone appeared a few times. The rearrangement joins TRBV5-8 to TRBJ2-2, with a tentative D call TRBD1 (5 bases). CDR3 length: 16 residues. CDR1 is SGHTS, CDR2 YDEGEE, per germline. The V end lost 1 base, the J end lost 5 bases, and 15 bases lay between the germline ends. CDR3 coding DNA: TGTGCCAGCAGCTTGACGGTTGGGGCGTCAACCGGGGAGCTGTTTTTT. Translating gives CASSLTVGASTGELFF.

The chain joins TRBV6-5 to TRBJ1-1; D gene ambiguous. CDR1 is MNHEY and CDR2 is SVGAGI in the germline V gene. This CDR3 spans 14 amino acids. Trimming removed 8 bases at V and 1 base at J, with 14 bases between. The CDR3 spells CASGREGRNTEAFF. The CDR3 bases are TGTGCCAGCGGCCGCGAGGGCAGGAACACTGAAGCTTTCTTT.

The CDR3 reads CASAGRGKETQYF. CDR3 coding DNA: TGTGCCAGCGCGGGACGTGGTAAAGAGACCCAGTACTTC. The V and J genes are TRBV2 and TRBJ2-5; tentatively, D is TRBD2 (6 bases). The V and J ends lost 8 bases and 3 bases respectively, with 13 bases between them. Germline CDR1 and CDR2: SNHLY and FYNNEI. This CDR3 spans 13 amino acids. The entire variable domain, with the rest obtained from reference TRBV2 and TRBJ2-5, is as follows: EPEVTQTPSHQVTQMGQEVILRCVPISNHLYFYWYRQILGQKVEFLVSFYNNEISEKSEIFDDQFSVERPDGSNFTLKIRSTKLEDSAMYFCASAGRGKETQYFGPGTRLLVL.

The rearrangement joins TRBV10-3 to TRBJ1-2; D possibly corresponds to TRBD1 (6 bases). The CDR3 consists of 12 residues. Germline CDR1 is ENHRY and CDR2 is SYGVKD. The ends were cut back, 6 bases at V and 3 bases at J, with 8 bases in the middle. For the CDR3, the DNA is TGTGCCATCAGGACAGGAGACTATGGCTACACCTTC. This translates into CAIRTGDYGYTF.

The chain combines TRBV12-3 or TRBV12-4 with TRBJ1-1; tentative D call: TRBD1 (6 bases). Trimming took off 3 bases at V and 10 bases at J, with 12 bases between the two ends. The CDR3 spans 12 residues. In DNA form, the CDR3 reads TGTGCCAGCAGTTTCCAGGGGCGAACAGCTTTCTTT. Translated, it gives CASSFQGRTAFF.

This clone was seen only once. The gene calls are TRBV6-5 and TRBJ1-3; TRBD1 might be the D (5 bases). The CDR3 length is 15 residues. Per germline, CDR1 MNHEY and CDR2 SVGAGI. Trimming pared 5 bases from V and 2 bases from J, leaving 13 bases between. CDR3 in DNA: TGTGCCAGCAGTCTGGGGGGAGTTGCTGGAAACACCATATATTTT. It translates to CASSLGGVAGNTIYF.

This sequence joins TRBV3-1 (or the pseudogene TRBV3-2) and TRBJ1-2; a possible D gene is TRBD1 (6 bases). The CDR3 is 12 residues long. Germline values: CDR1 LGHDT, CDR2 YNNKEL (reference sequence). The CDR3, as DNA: TGTGCGATAGGGGGGGAGCGGGATGGCTACACCTTC. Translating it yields CAIGGERDGYTF.

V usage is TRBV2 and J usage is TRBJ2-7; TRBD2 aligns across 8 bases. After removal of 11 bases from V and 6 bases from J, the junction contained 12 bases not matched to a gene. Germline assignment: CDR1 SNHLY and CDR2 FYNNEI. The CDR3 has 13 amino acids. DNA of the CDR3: TGTGCCGGAAGGGCGGGAGGCGTGTCCGAGCAGTACTTC. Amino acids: CAGRAGGVSEQYF.

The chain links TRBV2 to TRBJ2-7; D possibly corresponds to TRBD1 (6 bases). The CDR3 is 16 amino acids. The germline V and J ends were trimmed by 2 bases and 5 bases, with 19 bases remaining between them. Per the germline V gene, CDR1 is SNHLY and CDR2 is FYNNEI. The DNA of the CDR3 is TGTGCCAGCAGTGAAATGCGGGCAGGGGTATTCGACGAGCAGTACTTC. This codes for CASSEMRAGVFDEQYF.

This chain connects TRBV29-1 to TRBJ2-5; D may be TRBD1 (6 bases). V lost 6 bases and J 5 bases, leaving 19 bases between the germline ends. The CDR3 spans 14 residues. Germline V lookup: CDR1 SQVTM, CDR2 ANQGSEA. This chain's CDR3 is CSVYPGGARETQYF. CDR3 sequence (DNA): TGCAGCGTATACCCTGGGGGCGCTCGGGAGACCCAGTACTTC. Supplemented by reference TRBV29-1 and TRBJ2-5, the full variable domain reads SAVISQKPSRDICQRGTSLTIQCQVDSQVTMMFWYRQQPGQSLTLIATANQGSEATYESGFVIDKFPISRPNLTFSTLTVSNMSPEDSSIYLCSVYPGGARETQYFGPGTRLLVL.

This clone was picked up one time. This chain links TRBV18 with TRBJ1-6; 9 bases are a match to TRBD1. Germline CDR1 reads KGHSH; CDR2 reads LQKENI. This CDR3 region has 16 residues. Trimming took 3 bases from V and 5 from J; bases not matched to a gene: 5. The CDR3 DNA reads TGTGCCAGCTCACCTGCCAGGACAGGGGATAATTCACCCCTCCACTTT. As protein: CASSPARTGDNSPLHF.

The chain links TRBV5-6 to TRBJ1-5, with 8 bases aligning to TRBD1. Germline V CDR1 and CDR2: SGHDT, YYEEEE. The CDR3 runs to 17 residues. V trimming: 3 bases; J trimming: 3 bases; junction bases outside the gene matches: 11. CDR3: CASSSQMDRVDNQPQHF. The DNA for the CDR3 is TGTGCCAGCAGCTCCCAGATGGACAGGGTTGACAATCAGCCCCAGCATTTT.

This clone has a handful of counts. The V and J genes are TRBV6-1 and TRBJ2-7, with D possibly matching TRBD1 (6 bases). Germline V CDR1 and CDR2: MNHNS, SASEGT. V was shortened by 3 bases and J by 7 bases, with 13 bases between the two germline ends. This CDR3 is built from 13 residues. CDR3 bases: TGTGCCAGCAGTGACAAGGACAGTTCTGAGCAGTACTTC. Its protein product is CASSDKDSSEQYF.

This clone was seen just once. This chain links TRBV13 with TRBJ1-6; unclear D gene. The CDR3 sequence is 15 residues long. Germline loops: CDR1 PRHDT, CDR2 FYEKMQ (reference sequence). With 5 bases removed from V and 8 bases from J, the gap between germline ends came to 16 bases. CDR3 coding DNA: TGTGCCAGCAGCGCGGTTTCGCTTACCGATTCACCCCTCCACTTT. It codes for CASSAVSLTDSPLHF.